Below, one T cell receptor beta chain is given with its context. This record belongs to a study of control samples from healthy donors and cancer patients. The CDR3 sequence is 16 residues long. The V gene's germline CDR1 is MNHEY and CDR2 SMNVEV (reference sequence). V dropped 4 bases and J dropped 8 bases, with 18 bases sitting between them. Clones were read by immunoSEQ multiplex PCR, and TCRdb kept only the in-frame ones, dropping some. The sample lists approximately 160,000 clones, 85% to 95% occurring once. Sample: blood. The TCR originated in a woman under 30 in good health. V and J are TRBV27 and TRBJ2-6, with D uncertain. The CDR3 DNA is TGTGCCAGCAGTTCGCCCTCAGTCGAGGCCTCCAACGTCCTGACTTTC. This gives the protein CASSSPSVEASNVLTF.